The 4 T cell receptor beta chains given below trace back to one sample, sequenced in a study of CD8+CD57+ T cells in acquired aplastic anemia. The template used for profiling TCR beta VDJ and CDR3 was genomic DNA. Via MiXCR, TCRdb re-called the reads, giving one row per CDR3 protein. The data contain under 250,000 distinct CDR3 sequences, 30% to 35% of them singletons. Sequenced material: sorted CD4+, CD8+, or CD8+CD57+ T cells (not recorded which) from PBMCs. Source of these receptors: a human donor in good health, serving as a control.

This clonotype was observed many times. The chain employs TRBV7-8 and TRBJ1-5, with no clear D. The ends were cut back, 1 base at V and 0 bases at J, with 7 bases in the middle. The CDR3 runs 15 residues. Per the germline V gene, CDR1 is SGHVS and CDR2 is FQNEAQ. The CDR3 reads CASSLVGDSNQPQHF. The CDR3 nucleotides are TGTGCCAGCAGCTTAGTTGGGGATAGCAATCAGCCCCAGCATTTT. The full variable domain, completed using reference TRBV7-8 and TRBJ1-5, is GAGVSQSPRYKVAKRGQDVALRCDPISGHVSLFWYQQALGQGPEFLTYFQNEAQLDKSGLPSDRFFAERPEGSVSTLKIQRTQQEDSAVYLCASSLVGDSNQPQHFGDGTRLSIL.

This clonotype was observed at least ten times. The rearrangement uses TRBV11-2 and TRBJ1-2; weak D call: TRBD1 (5 bases). The CDR3 is made up of 14 amino acids. Trimming removed 4 bases from V and 2 bases from J, with 11 bases in between. Germline CDR1 is SGHAT and CDR2 is FQNNGV. The CDR3 here is CASSSVRDNYGYTF. CDR3 DNA: TGTGCCAGCAGCTCAGTACGGGACAACTATGGCTACACCTTC.

This clonotype has only a few counts. V usage is TRBV11-2 and J usage is TRBJ2-3; D gene unclear. This CDR3 has 15 amino acids. From germline, CDR1 is SGHAT and CDR2 FQNNGV. V was trimmed by 0 bases and J by 2 bases, leaving 9 bases between them. CDR3 amino acids: CASSLDRFDTDTQYF. In DNA, the CDR3 is TGTGCCAGCAGCTTAGACCGATTCGACACAGATACGCAGTATTTT.

Ten or more counts support this clonotype. V and J are TRBV2 and TRBJ2-1; no definite D call. CDR3 size: 15 residues. CDR1 is SNHLY and CDR2 is FYNNEI in the germline V gene. The germline V and J ends were trimmed by 6 bases and 7 bases, with 19 bases remaining between them. The CDR3 loop reads CASRPDLYLGNEQFF. CDR3 DNA: TGTGCCAGCAGGCCCGACTTATACCTGGGGAATGAGCAGTTCTTC.